The source of this T cell receptor beta chain is a study of blood T cells in healthy people across ages. Trimming stripped 3 bases from V and 6 bases from J, with 8 bases between. Germline CDR1 reads MNHEY; CDR2 reads SMNVEV (reference sequence). CDR3 length: 13 residues. A J-beta primer mix and a sample-barcoded 5' primer were used in a second PCR of about 7 to 12 cycles. Each cDNA molecule was tagged by a template-switch adaptor with 12 random nucleotides. MiXCR, applied by TCRdb to the 5' RACE reads, yields one record per CDR3 protein. The data hold around 1,800,000 distinct CDR3 sequences, with approximately 40% observed a single time.

The sequenced material came from blood. The rearrangement links TRBV27 to TRBJ1-4; no clear D gene. The sequence was collected from a human donor in good health. The CDR3 is CASSFVADEKLFF. As DNA, the CDR3 is TGTGCCAGCAGTTTTGTTGCCGATGAAAAACTGTTTTTT. Using reference TRBV27 and TRBJ1-4 for the parts outside the CDR3, the full variable domain is EAQVTQNPRYLITVTGKKLTVTCSQNMNHEYMSWYRQDPGLGLRQIYYSMNVEVTDKGDVPEGYKVSRKEKRNFPLILESPSPNQTSLYFCASSFVADEKLFFGSGTQLSVL.